This T cell receptor beta chain was observed in a study of radiotherapy plus CTLA-4 blockade in lung cancer. The assay was immunoSEQ multiplex PCR, and TCRdb's table has in-frame clones only and misses some. The table lists 95,000 to 150,000 clones, 75% to 90% of them singletons, with 5.5% to 8.5% in the top ten. This clone has only one observation. Germline assignment: CDR1 MNHNS and CDR2 SASEGT. The CDR3 contains 14 residues. V was clipped by 6 bases and J by 4 bases; unmatched bases: 4. This chain links TRBV6-1 with TRBJ1-5; 9 nucleotides match TRBD1. This TCR derives from a human donor with non-small cell lung cancer that progressed on radiotherapy plus ipilimumab. This specimen consisted of peripheral blood, obtained from a patient treated with radiotherapy plus ipilimumab. This CDR3 is CASRGTGLNQPQHF. CDR3 coding DNA: TGTGCCAGCAGGGGGACAGGGTTAAATCAGCCCCAGCATTTT.